Below, one T cell receptor beta chain is given with its context. What it binds is unknown. Germline V CDR1 and CDR2: ENHRY, SYGVKD. The CDR3 length is 13 residues. V was trimmed by 6 bases and J by 5 bases, leaving 10 bases between them. Method: immunoSEQ multiplex PCR; TCRdb's copy keeps in-frame clones and lacks some. The data hold over 30,000 clones, with about 92% observed a single time. Patients with a history of autoimmune disease or on systemic immunosuppression were excluded. The data belong to a study of OX40 agonist ivuxolimab in advanced cancers. General study points: Also present in some nonresponders was a low level of normalized T-cell clonal expansion.

The chain is built from TRBV10-3 and TRBJ2-2, with D unclear. The clonotype comes from an adult with an advanced solid tumor such as melanoma, head and neck, liver or kidney cancer. Sequencing was performed on CD4+ or CD8+ T cells sorted from blood, taken in a trial of the OX40 agonist ivuxolimab. CDR3 DNA: TGTGCCATCAGCTACGAGGTTACCGGGGAGCTGTTTTTT. The encoded protein is CAISYEVTGELFF.